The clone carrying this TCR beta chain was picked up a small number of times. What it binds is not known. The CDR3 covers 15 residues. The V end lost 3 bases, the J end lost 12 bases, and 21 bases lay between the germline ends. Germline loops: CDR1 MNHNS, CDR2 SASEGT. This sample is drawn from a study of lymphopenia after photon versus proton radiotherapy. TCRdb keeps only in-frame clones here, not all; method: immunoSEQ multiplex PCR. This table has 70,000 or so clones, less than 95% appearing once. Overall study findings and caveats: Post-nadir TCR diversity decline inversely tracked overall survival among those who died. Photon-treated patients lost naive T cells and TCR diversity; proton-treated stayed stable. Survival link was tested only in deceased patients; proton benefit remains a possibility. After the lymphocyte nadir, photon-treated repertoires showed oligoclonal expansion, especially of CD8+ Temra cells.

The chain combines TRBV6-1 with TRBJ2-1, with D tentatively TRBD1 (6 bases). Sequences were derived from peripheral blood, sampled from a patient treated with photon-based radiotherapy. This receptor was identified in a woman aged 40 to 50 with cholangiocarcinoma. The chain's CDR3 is CASSDYQNRALGQFF. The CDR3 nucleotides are TGTGCCAGCAGTGACTATCAAAACAGGGCTTTGGGGCAGTTCTTC.